The 16 T cell receptor beta chains below come from one sample, sequenced in a study of cytomegalovirus exposure and HLA in healthy donors. It was with 60 Vbeta and 13 Jbeta primers that the PCR ran. The repertoire was sequenced with immunoSEQ multiplex PCR; TCRdb's copy has only in-frame clones and lacks some. The sample contains some 60,000 clones, 70% to 90% of which appear only once. Input material: PBMCs. Receptors originate from a male donor in good health and CMV-seronegative.

The genes are TRBV9 and TRBJ1-2; 8 positions match TRBD1. V was clipped by 3 bases and J by 0 bases; unmatched bases: 4. Per germline, CDR1 SGDLS and CDR2 YYNGEE. The CDR3 length is 15 residues. The CDR3 sequence: CASSAAGGANYGYTF. The CDR3 DNA is TGTGCCAGCAGCGCTGCAGGGGGCGCTAACTATGGCTACACCTTC.

The chain recombines TRBV7-7 with TRBJ2-3; a weak D match, TRBD2 (6 bases). The CDR3 consists of 15 residues. CDR1 SSHAT and CDR2 FNYEAQ come from the germline V gene (reference sequence). Trimming pared 6 bases from V and 0 bases from J, leaving 13 bases between. CDR3 sequence: CASSPNAGSTDTQYF. The CDR3 DNA sequence: TGTGCCAGCAGTCCTAACGCGGGGAGCACAGATACGCAGTATTTT.

The genes are TRBV27 and TRBJ1-2; TRBD1 matches at 8 bases. Germline V gives CDR1 MNHEY, CDR2 SMNVEV (reference sequence). V dropped 5 bases and J dropped 5; count of bases not matched to a gene: 13. The CDR3 covers 16 residues. This CDR3 is CASSPRPRTGPYGYTF. As DNA, the CDR3 is TGTGCCAGCAGTCCTCGCCCCCGGACAGGGCCGTATGGCTACACCTTC.

The chain couples TRBV6-5 to TRBJ2-1; 10 bases map to TRBD1. The ends lost 4 bases at V and 5 bases at J; junction bases unmatched: 5. There are 15 residues in the CDR3. The germline V gene encodes CDR1 MNHEY and CDR2 SVGAGI. CDR3 sequence: CASSSGQGIDNEQFF. The CDR3 DNA is TGTGCCAGCAGTTCGGGACAGGGGATAGACAATGAGCAGTTCTTC.

The chain is built from TRBV11-2 and TRBJ2-3; 7 bases map to TRBD1. Germline trimming cut 0 bases from V and 3 bases from J; bases unmatched to any gene: 6. Germline V CDR1 and CDR2: SGHAT, FQNNGV. The length of the CDR3 is 16 residues. CDR3 in DNA: TGTGCCAGCAGCTTAGAAGGGGCAGGGGGAACAGATACGCAGTATTTT. Residues: CASSLEGAGGTDTQYF.

The chain employs TRBV7-2 and TRBJ1-1, with D uncertain. This CDR3 has 14 residues. Trimming took 2 bases from V and 0 from J, leaving 7 bases between them. Germline-derived CDR1 and CDR2 are SGHTA and FQGNSA. The CDR3 DNA sequence: TGTGCCAGCAGCTTAACGCAGATGAACACTGAAGCTTTCTTT. Translated: CASSLTQMNTEAFF.

The rearrangement links TRBV2 to TRBJ1-1; no clear D gene. Deletions cut 2 bases from V and 1 base from J, with 11 bases between. Germline loops: CDR1 SNHLY, CDR2 FYNNEI. This CDR3 contains 15 residues. CDR3 DNA sequence: TGTGCCAGCAGTGAATCTACGGCAGGGAACACTGAAGCTTTCTTT. The encoded protein is CASSESTAGNTEAFF.

V usage is TRBV6-5 and J usage is TRBJ2-2; a possible D gene is TRBD1 (5 bases). The CDR3 is made up of 13 amino acids. Germline V gene data show CDR1 as MNHEY and CDR2 as SVGAGI. V was cut by 7 bases and J by 4 bases, with 10 bases left in between. The DNA of the CDR3 is TGTGCCAGCACCTCGGACATCACCGGGGAGCTGTTTTTT. Amino acid sequence: CASTSDITGELFF.

The J gene is TRBJ1-1, the V gene TRBV11-3, with a tentative D call TRBD1 (6 bases). V lost 5 bases and J 0 bases, leaving 10 bases between the germline ends. Germline assignment: CDR1 SGHNT and CDR2 YENEEA. This CDR3 spans 14 amino acids. CDR3 in DNA: TGTGCCAGCAGCCTGACAGGTATGAACACTGAAGCTTTCTTT. Its translation is CASSLTGMNTEAFF. Using reference TRBV11-3 and TRBJ1-1 for the parts outside the CDR3, the full variable domain is EAGVVQSPRYKIIEKKQPVAFWCNPISGHNTLYWYLQNLGQGPELLIRYENEEAVDDSQLPKDRFSAERLKGVDSTLKIQPAELGDSAVYLCASSLTGMNTEAFFGQGTRLTVV.

The chain couples TRBV19 to TRBJ2-1; TRBD2 matches at 9 bases. J was trimmed by 5 bases and V by 5 bases; bases with no gene match: 7. The CDR3 totals 15 residues. The germline V gene has CDR1 LNHDA and CDR2 SQIVND (reference sequence). CDR3 protein: CASSASGTSHNEQFF. The CDR3 DNA reads as TGTGCCAGTAGTGCGTCCGGGACTAGCCACAATGAGCAGTTCTTC.

This chain joins TRBV4-3 and TRBJ2-5; 7 positions match TRBD2. Germline CDR1 and CDR2: LGHNA and YSLEER. The CDR3 loop spans 19 amino acids. J was trimmed by 5 bases and V by 1 base; bases with no gene match: 19. CDR3 sequence reads: CASSQGPLRGAGPGETQYF. CDR3 coding DNA: TGCGCCAGCAGCCAAGGGCCCCTGAGGGGAGCGGGGCCAGGGGAGACCCAGTACTTC.

The CDR3 is CASGLVQSRRGPHNEQFF. CDR3 DNA: TGTGCTAGTGGTTTGGTACAGTCGAGGCGGGGGCCCCACAATGAGCAGTTCTTC. The chain has TRBV12-5 and TRBJ2-1, with D possibly matching TRBD2 (7 bases). The CDR3 runs 18 residues. V dropped 0 bases and J dropped 5 bases, with 20 bases sitting between them. Per germline, CDR1 LGHNT and CDR2 FRNRAP.

The V call is TRBV27, the J call TRBJ2-2; the D gene is possibly TRBD1 (5 bases). Germline V CDR1 and CDR2: MNHEY, SMNVEV (reference sequence). V dropped 8 bases and J dropped 2 bases, with 15 bases sitting between them. This CDR3 spans 15 amino acids. As DNA, the CDR3 is TGTGCCAGCTACCCCCGGCAGGGTAACACCGGGGAGCTGTTTTTT. Protein product: CASYPRQGNTGELFF.

This sequence joins TRBV7-2 and TRBJ2-5, with 12 bases aligning to TRBD2. The trim removed 4 bases at V and 5 bases at J, leaving 14 bases unmatched. Germline lookup yields CDR1 SGHTA and CDR2 FQGNSA. CDR3 length: 18 amino acids. In DNA form, the CDR3 reads TGTGCCAGCAGCTCGAGACGGCTAGCGGGGGGGCTTAGGGAGACCCAGTACTTC. It yields the protein CASSSRRLAGGLRETQYF.

This rearrangement joins TRBV7-2 to TRBJ2-3, with D uncertain. V lost 3 bases and J 4 bases, leaving 11 bases between the germline ends. This CDR3 is built from 14 residues. Per germline, CDR1 SGHTA and CDR2 FQGNSA. This CDR3 reads CASSFGSSPDTQYF. For the CDR3, the DNA is TGTGCCAGCAGCTTCGGGTCGTCCCCAGATACGCAGTATTTT.

This sequence joins TRBV30 and TRBJ1-2; unclear D gene. Germline values: CDR1 GTSNPN, CDR2 SVGIG (reference sequence). CDR3 length: 8 amino acids. Between the trimmed V and J ends, which lost 8 bases and 8 bases, there was a span of 6 bases. CDR3 sequence reads: CAGAGYTF. The CDR3 DNA sequence: TGTGCCGGAGCCGGCTACACCTTC.